There are many counts of the clone carrying this TCR beta chain. Its antigen remains unknown. J was trimmed by 7 bases and V by 6 bases; bases with no gene match: 11. The CDR3 sequence is 14 residues long. Per germline, CDR1 SNHLY and CDR2 FYNNEI. Amplified regions were TCR beta CDR3 sequences from RNA transcripts. The HTBI set primed first-round TCR CDR3 RT-PCR. TCRdb fed the multiplex PCR reads into MiXCR, producing one record per CDR3 protein. This sample has roughly 500,000 distinct CDR3 sequences, with about 46% found just once. These data come from a study of T cells in Graves' hyperthyroidism and ophthalmopathy. Study findings and constraints: Most thyroid clonotypes expanded above 0.001 appeared in blood too.

The sequence came from an adult woman with Graves' disease, either hyperthyroidism or ophthalmopathy (not recorded which). The chain couples TRBV2 to TRBJ1-2; 7 bases are a match to TRBD1. Source material: peripheral blood or thyroid tissue (not recorded which). The CDR3 DNA is TGTGCCAGCAGGGGGACAGCCCTCTTAGGTGGCTACACCTTC. Protein: CASRGTALLGGYTF. Supplemented by reference TRBV2 and TRBJ1-2, the full variable domain reads EPEVTQTPSHQVTQMGQEVILRCVPISNHLYFYWYRQILGQKVEFLVSFYNNEISEKSEIFDDQFSVERPDGSNFTLKIRSTKLEDSAMYFCASRGTALLGGYTFGSGTRLTVV.